This T cell receptor beta chain comes out of a study of blood T cells in healthy people across ages. Findings and caveats of the study: Both naive CD4+ cell counts and diversity were greater in long-lived donors than in aged donors. Measured against age, TCR beta diversity per million T cells decreased in a roughly linear manner. No conclusive comparison of naive versus antigen-experienced cells was possible with unsorted PBMCs.

Together with a sample-barcoded 5' primer, a J-beta primer mix was included in a second PCR lasting about 7 to 11 cycles. TCRdb re-called the 5' RACE reads with MiXCR, one entry per CDR3 protein. The sample has about 750,000 distinct CDR3 sequences, 40% to 65% seen once. Worth noting for this clonotype: Its matching antigen is unknown.

Trimming took off 4 bases at V and 5 bases at J, with 18 bases between the two ends. The CDR3 is made up of 15 amino acids. CDR1 is SGDLS, CDR2 YYNGEE, per germline. The rearrangement joins TRBV9 to TRBJ2-5; D is unresolved. Specimen: blood. The sequence came from a man older than 75 in good health. For the CDR3, the DNA is TGTGCCAGCAGCCCAACCAGGCCCCTGGAGGAGACCCAGTACTTC. It codes for CASSPTRPLEETQYF.